This T cell receptor (beta chain) came from a study of T cell responses to AZD1222 COVID-19 vaccine listed by TCRdb under 2021. With respect to the entire study: TCR sequencing covered 230 to 250 trial participants: 200 to 210 given two doses of AZD1222 and 26 given two doses of MenACWY control vaccine. Trial participants were enrolled by age into 18-55, 56-69 and 70-plus year subgroups, with roughly 150, 30 and 60 TCR-sequenced participants respectively.

Here is what the overall study found, with its caveats: Nearly half of unique spike-specific TCRs reportedly recognized epitopes outside regions mutated in the B.1.351 and B.1.1.7 variants. Only 5 to 7 AZD1222 recipients were SARS-CoV-2 seropositive at baseline, limiting conclusions about previously exposed vaccinees. After two AZD1222 doses, both the breadth and the depth of spike-specific TCRs were significantly higher than at day 0 and than in MenACWY recipients. No day 14 peak-response samples were available, so repertoires were characterized only after the peak T cell response. The 56-69-year group was small, and its depth increase did not reach significance, likely because of low power. Participants were mostly white British, with more females than males. The authors suggested clonal diversity may have been underestimated. The vaccine-associated CD4 TCRs covered the entire spike protein, and the dominant responses fell in regions 160-218 and 743-854.

The CDR3 regions of human TCRbeta chains were analyzed by immunosequencing. In the authors' own workflow: TCRs in the repertoires were compared against a reference library of SARS-CoV-2-specific TCRs that had been generated with the MIRA antigen-specificity platform. Breadth was defined as the fraction of unique TCRs that were SARS-CoV-2-associated, and depth was defined as the fraction of total T cells that were SARS-CoV-2-associated. Using the MIRA data, every spike-specific TCR was mapped to the spike region that the TCR reacted to and assigned to either a CD4 or a CD8 class. Log10-transformed breadth and depth values were compared by one-way ANOVA with Sidak's multiple comparisons tests. TCRdb retrieved this table from immuneACCESS and kept in-frame rearrangements only. Not all clones are present; in checked studies, unresolved V genes account for under half, and no reason is known for the remainder. The V and J calls and clone size are taken from that table; D and trimming were inferred from the DNA. This sample holds some 72,000 clones; roughly nine tenths were observed only once. The ten largest account for 6% to 8.5% of the sample.

According to the study, the label for this sample's time point signals: baseline before first vaccination. This specimen's treatment or condition label, interpreted: meningococcal conjugate vaccine given as trial control. Vaccinee samples were obtained from the UK trials COV001 and COV002, which included a single-blind randomized controlled phase 2/3 trial of AZD1222 (ChAdOx1 nCoV-19) in healthy adults. For TCRbeta chain sequencing, PBMC samples from trial participants were taken at day 0 and at day 28 after the second dose. This clone appeared once. Its antigen is still unknown. Base qualities were left out, and no much larger clone turns up one base away. The TCR originated in an adult in good health. The material sequenced was peripheral blood, taken on day 0 of MenACWY control vaccination.

The DNA sequence is given as TGTGCCAGCCGGTCATACAATGAGCAGTTCTTC. The resulting protein is CASRSYNEQFF. The chain is encoded by TRBV7-6 joined to TRBJ2-1; the D gene lacks a confident call. For CDR1 and CDR2, the germline V gene lists SGHVS and FNYEAQ. The CDR3 spans 11 residues, from the cysteine through the phenylalanine. Only the CDR3 DNA is retained, 33 bases long and in frame from the first base. V and J are truncated by 8 bases and 4 bases respectively, leaving an intervening sequence of 6 bases.